This TCR beta chain originates from a study of T cell repertoires in cytomegalovirus infection. Points from the study as a whole: Based on cumulative public TCR beta family frequency, carriers of CMV plus the relevant HLA were identified. HLA-C-restricted TCR beta clonotypes specific for CMV led the ex vivo response.

TCRdb processed the reads anew with MiXCR; each CDR3 protein has one entry. The table includes roughly 250,000 distinct CDR3 sequences, roughly 12% detected once. The germline V gene has CDR1 SGHTA and CDR2 FQGNSA. V lost 3 bases to trimming and J lost 9 bases, with 21 bases between them. CDR3 length equals 16 residues. With respect to this clonotype: Its antigen is currently unknown.

Sequenced: PBMCs. This TCR was recovered from a human donor in good health (CMV status not recorded). Some clones in this sample may be carry-over from other donors' samples. This sequence joins TRBV7-2 and TRBJ2-1, with D possibly TRBD2 on 7 matching bases. CDR3 DNA: TGTGCCAGCAGCTTGGGAGGGGGGGGGGGTGGGGGTGAGCAGTTCTTC. Translated: CASSLGGGGGGGEQFF.